This is a list of T cell receptor beta chains from one sample in a study of Tregs in tolerant kidney transplant recipients. Assay used: immunoSEQ multiplex PCR; TCRdb lists only in-frame clones, some missing. The sample includes roughly 69,000 clones, 95% to 98% of them seen just once. The source material was Tregs from blood, sampled before the transplant. All receptors come from a human donor who received a combined kidney and bone marrow transplant. The CDR3 runs from the conserved cysteine through the conserved F or W. The D gene is left open where the match is weak. Clone sizes are given selectively: once, few, many, or a class where the clone is expanded.

v_call: TRBV12-5; d_call: TRBD1; j_call: TRBJ2-7; clone_size: few; cdr3_aa: CASGLVQGGVLHEQYF; cdr3_nt: TGTGCTAGTGGTTTGGTACAAGGGGGCGTGTTGCACGAGCAGTACTTC
v_call: TRBV7-9; d_call: TRBD1; j_call: TRBJ2-2; clone_size: NA; cdr3_aa: CASSLARTGGDTGELFF; cdr3_nt: TGTGCCAGCAGCTTAGCAAGGACAGGGGGCGACACCGGGGAGCTGTTTTTT
v_call: TRBV6-5; d_call: NA; j_call: TRBJ2-2; clone_size: once; cdr3_aa: CASSYSNRGFSGELFF; cdr3_nt: TGTGCCAGCAGTTACTCGAATAGGGGATTCTCCGGGGAGCTGTTTTTT
v_call: TRBV5-1; d_call: TRBD2; j_call: TRBJ2-3; clone_size: NA; cdr3_aa: CASSGGAGGPKTDTQYF; cdr3_nt: TGCGCCAGCAGCGGAGGGGCGGGAGGGCCGAAGACAGATACGCAGTATTTT
v_call: TRBV7-2; d_call: TRBD1; j_call: TRBJ2-1; clone_size: NA; cdr3_aa: CASSLARDRWQFF; cdr3_nt: TGTGCCAGCAGCTTAGCGCGGGACAGGTGGCAGTTCTTC
v_call: TRBV20-1; d_call: NA; j_call: TRBJ2-3; clone_size: NA; cdr3_aa: CSARERDTQYF; cdr3_nt: TGCAGTGCTAGAGAGCGAGATACGCAGTATTTT
v_call: TRBV28; d_call: NA; j_call: TRBJ1-2; clone_size: NA; cdr3_aa: CASFRVEKGYTF; cdr3_nt: TGTGCCAGCTTCCGGGTTGAGAAAGGCTACACCTTC
v_call: TRBV6-6; d_call: NA; j_call: TRBJ1-4; clone_size: NA; cdr3_aa: CASSYYRVDEKLFF; cdr3_nt: TGTGCCAGCAGTTACTACAGGGTTGATGAAAAACTGTTTTTT
v_call: TRBV27; d_call: NA; j_call: TRBJ1-5; clone_size: NA; cdr3_aa: CASSFRSNQPQHF; cdr3_nt: TGTGCCAGCAGTTTCAGGAGCAATCAGCCCCAGCATTTT
v_call: TRBV6-1; d_call: NA; j_call: TRBJ2-7; clone_size: NA; cdr3_aa: CASSSRDTYEQYF; cdr3_nt: TGTGCCAGCTCGTCCCGGGACACCTACGAGCAGTACTTC
v_call: TRBV5-4; d_call: NA; j_call: TRBJ2-5; clone_size: NA; cdr3_aa: CASSLAGGETQYF; cdr3_nt: TGTGCCAGCAGCTTAGCGGGTGGGGAGACCCAGTACTTC
v_call: TRBV7-2; d_call: TRBD2; j_call: TRBJ2-3; clone_size: NA; cdr3_aa: CASSPPGLAGDTQYF; cdr3_nt: TGTGCCAGCAGCCCGCCCGGACTAGCGGGGGATACGCAGTATTTT
v_call: TRBV19; d_call: NA; j_call: TRBJ2-1; clone_size: NA; cdr3_aa: CASSYSLYNEQFF; cdr3_nt: TGTGCCAGTTCTTACTCCCTATACAATGAGCAGTTCTTC
v_call: TRBV2; d_call: TRBD1; j_call: TRBJ2-1; clone_size: NA; cdr3_aa: CASWDSFWGNEQFF; cdr3_nt: TGTGCCAGCTGGGACAGCTTTTGGGGGAATGAGCAGTTCTTC
v_call: TRBV11-2; d_call: TRBD1; j_call: TRBJ1-1; clone_size: NA; cdr3_aa: CASSLARQGAAFF; cdr3_nt: TGTGCCAGCAGCTTAGCCCGACAGGGGGCGGCTTTCTTT